The T cell receptor beta chain described here comes from a study of graft-versus-host responses after intestinal transplantation. Generated by immunoSEQ multiplex PCR, the TCRdb table keeps only in-frame clones and is missing some. The sample carries around 25,000 clones, less than 95% recorded once. CDR1 is SGHNT and CDR2 is YYREEE in the germline V gene (reference sequence). This CDR3 is built from 15 residues. V was trimmed by 0 bases and J by 7 bases, leaving 13 bases between them. The receptor was derived from a human patient who received an intestinal transplant, so some T cells may come from the graft donor. The J gene is TRBJ2-2, the V gene TRBV5-4, with D possibly TRBD2 on 6 matching bases. Sample: PBMCs, taken 156 days after intestinal transplant. The DNA for the CDR3 is TGTGCCAGCAGCTTGGCCGGAGCGGGCTTCGGGGAGCTGTTTTTT. It translates to CASSLAGAGFGELFF.